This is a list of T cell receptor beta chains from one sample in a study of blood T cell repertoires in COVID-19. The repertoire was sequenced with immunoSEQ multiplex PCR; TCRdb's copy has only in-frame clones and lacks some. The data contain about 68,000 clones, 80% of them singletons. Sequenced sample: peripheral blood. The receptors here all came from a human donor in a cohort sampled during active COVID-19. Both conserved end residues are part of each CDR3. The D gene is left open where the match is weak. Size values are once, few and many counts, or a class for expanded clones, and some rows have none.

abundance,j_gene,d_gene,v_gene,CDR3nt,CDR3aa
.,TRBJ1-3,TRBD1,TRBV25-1,TGTGCCAGCCGACAACAGGGGACGGCTGGAAACACCATATATTTT,CASRQQGTAGNTIYF
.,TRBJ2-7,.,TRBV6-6,TGTGCCAGCAGAGACAACAGGGTCCTCACCTACGAGCAGTACTTC,CASRDNRVLTYEQYF
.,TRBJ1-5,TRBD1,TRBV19,TGTGCCAGTAGTATAGATGTGGCGGCTGGGACAGGTCCCTGGCCCCAGCATTTT,CASSIDVAAGTGPWPQHF
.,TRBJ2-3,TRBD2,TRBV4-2,TGTGCCAGCAGCCTTCGGGCTAGCGGGGGGGGCACAGATACGCAGTATTTT,CASSLRASGGGTDTQYF
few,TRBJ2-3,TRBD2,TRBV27,TGTGCCAGCTCGCCCTTAGGACTAGCGGGGGGGAGCACAGATACGCAGTATTTT,CASSPLGLAGGSTDTQYF
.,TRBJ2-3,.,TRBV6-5,TGTGCCACCCTCAAATTAAGCGGGAGCACAGATACGCAGTATTTT,CATLKLSGSTDTQYF
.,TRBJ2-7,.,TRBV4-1,TGCGCCAGCAGCCTCAGGGGCGGAGTGGACGAGCAGTACTTC,CASSLRGGVDEQYF
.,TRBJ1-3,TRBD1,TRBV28,TGTGCCAGCAGAACAGGGGGCAGCTGGAATGCTGGAAACACCATATATTTT,CASRTGGSWNAGNTIYF
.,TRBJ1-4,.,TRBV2,TGTGCCAGCAGTCAAACAGGGATTGGTGAAAAACTGTTTTTT,CASSQTGIGEKLFF
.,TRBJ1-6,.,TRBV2,TGTGCCAGCACCCAACAGGGCTATAATTCACCCCTCCACTTT,CASTQQGYNSPLHF
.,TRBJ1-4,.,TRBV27,TGTGCCAGCGGAGGGGGGGTTAATGAAAAACTGTTTTTT,CASGGGVNEKLFF
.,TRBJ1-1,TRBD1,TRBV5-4,TGTGCCAGCAGCCTCACCAGGGGGCAAACTGAAGCTTTCTTT,CASSLTRGQTEAFF
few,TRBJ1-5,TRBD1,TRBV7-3,TGTGCCAGCAGCGCTGTCTCGTGGGACAGGGCGTATAGCAATCAGCCCCAGCATTTT,CASSAVSWDRAYSNQPQHF
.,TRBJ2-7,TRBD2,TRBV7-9,TGTGCCAGCAGCTTAGGAGCGGGGCGGGCGGGGGGCCACTACGAGCAGTACTTC,CASSLGAGRAGGHYEQYF
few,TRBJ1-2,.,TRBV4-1,TGCGCCAGCAGCCAAGAAGGACGGGTACAGGCCTATGGCTACACCTTC,CASSQEGRVQAYGYTF
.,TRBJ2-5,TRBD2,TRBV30,TGTGCCTGGAGTGTAATGACTAGCGGTTTTGGGGCCCAGTACTTC,CAWSVMTSGFGAQYF
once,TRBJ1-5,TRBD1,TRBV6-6,TGTGCCAGCAGCACCCCCGGGACAGGGGGCCATCAGCCCCAGCATTTT,CASSTPGTGGHQPQHF
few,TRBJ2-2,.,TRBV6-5,TGTGCCAGCAGTTACCAGGTCGGAGGAAACACCGGGGAGCTGTTTTTT,CASSYQVGGNTGELFF
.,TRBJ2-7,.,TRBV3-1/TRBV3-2,TGTGCCAGCAGCCCATGGGGCAATCGAGCCTACGAGCAGTACTTC,CASSPWGNRAYEQYF
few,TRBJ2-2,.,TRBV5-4,TGTGCCAGCAGCAGGGACAAAAACACCGGGGAGCTGTTTTTT,CASSRDKNTGELFF
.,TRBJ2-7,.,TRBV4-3,TGCGCCAGCAGCCAAGCACCGGGGGGCGCCCTCTACGAGCAGTACTTC,CASSQAPGGALYEQYF
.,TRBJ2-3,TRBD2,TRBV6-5,TGTGCCAGCAGTTACCCTGGGGGGGGTCCAGATACGCAGTATTTT,CASSYPGGGPDTQYF
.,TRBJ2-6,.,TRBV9,TGTGCCAGCAGCGCCCGGGACTCGGCATTCCCTGGGGCCAACGTCCTGACTTTC,CASSARDSAFPGANVLTF
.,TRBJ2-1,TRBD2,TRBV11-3,TGTGCCAGCAGCCCGCCCCTAGCGGGAGTGAATGAGCAGTTCTTC,CASSPPLAGVNEQFF